This T cell receptor (beta chain) comes out of a study of identical twins. Study observations and caveats: Models came in too low on out-of-frame TCR alpha sharing in monozygotic twins.

Donors were all healthy Caucasians. Each CDR3 protein is one row after TCRdb ran MiXCR on the 5' RACE reads. The table records a few hundred thousand distinct CDR3 sequences, under 20% of them present only once. This CDR3 spans 13 amino acids. The germline V gene encodes CDR1 SEHNR and CDR2 FQNEAQ (reference sequence). The ends were cut back, 5 bases at V and 5 bases at J, with 10 bases in the middle. This clonotype was seen more than once but under ten times. The antigen remains unidentified. The sequence was collected from a man between 45 and 60 years old in good health. The sequenced sample consisted of naive T cells sorted from blood. The chain employs TRBV7-9 and TRBJ2-4; no clear D gene. The CDR3 sequence: CASSRDFENIQYF. The CDR3 DNA is TGTGCCAGCAGCCGAGATTTCGAAAACATTCAGTACTTC.